A selection of T cell receptor beta chains follows, all from one sample in a study of cytomegalovirus exposure and HLA in healthy donors. The method was immunoSEQ multiplex PCR; TCRdb's version includes in-frame clones alone and lacks a portion of them. This sample has about 160,000 clones, with approximately 85% found just once. The sequenced material came from PBMCs. These TCRs come from a man aged 45-60 years in good health and CMV-seropositive. CDR3s include the opening cysteine and the closing phenylalanine or tryptophan. D genes are given only for firm matches. Expanded clones get a size class; other rows say once, few or many, or leave the size out.

j_call: TRBJ1-6
v_call: TRBV5-5
d_call: TRBD1
clone_size: few
cdr3_nt: TGTGCCAGCAGCCCCGGGGTGGGACAGGGGAATTCACCCCTCCACTTT
cdr3_aa: CASSPGVGQGNSPLHF

j_call: TRBJ1-5
v_call: TRBV6-5
d_call: .
clone_size: .
cdr3_nt: TGTGCCAGCAGAGAGGGTCGTGGCAATCAGCCCCAGCATTTT
cdr3_aa: CASREGRGNQPQHF

j_call: TRBJ2-7
v_call: TRBV28
d_call: .
clone_size: .
cdr3_nt: TGTGCCAGCAGTTTACCCCTTTTCCAGCAGTACTTC
cdr3_aa: CASSLPLFQQYF

j_call: TRBJ2-7
v_call: TRBV5-6
d_call: TRBD1
clone_size: .
cdr3_nt: TGTGCCAGCAGCCGGGCCGGGTGGGACAGGGGAGATTACGAGCAGTACTTC
cdr3_aa: CASSRAGWDRGDYEQYF

j_call: TRBJ2-4
v_call: TRBV19
d_call: TRBD1
clone_size: once
cdr3_nt: TGTGCCAGTAGCCTCAGACAGGGGGCTAACATTCAGTACTTC
cdr3_aa: CASSLRQGANIQYF

j_call: TRBJ2-7
v_call: TRBV28
d_call: TRBD1
clone_size: .
cdr3_nt: TGTGCCAGTAAAGGGACAGGGGGATCGAACGAGCAGTACTTC
cdr3_aa: CASKGTGGSNEQYF

j_call: TRBJ2-7
v_call: TRBV30
d_call: .
clone_size: few
cdr3_nt: TGTGCCTGGAGTAGTTTTAGCCACGAGCAGTACTTC
cdr3_aa: CAWSSFSHEQYF

j_call: TRBJ2-3
v_call: TRBV28
d_call: .
clone_size: .
cdr3_nt: TGTGCCAGCAGCCCCGTCCCAGCAGATACGCAGTATTTT
cdr3_aa: CASSPVPADTQYF

j_call: TRBJ2-7
v_call: TRBV27
d_call: .
clone_size: .
cdr3_nt: TGTGCCAGCAGTTTCCTCCCCAGGGGACACGAGCAGTACTTC
cdr3_aa: CASSFLPRGHEQYF

j_call: TRBJ2-7
v_call: TRBV27
d_call: TRBD2
clone_size: few
cdr3_nt: TGTGCCAGCAGTTCGCGTTGGGGGGGAAGCTCCTACGAGCAGTACTTC
cdr3_aa: CASSSRWGGSSYEQYF

j_call: TRBJ1-2
v_call: TRBV7-9
d_call: .
clone_size: once
cdr3_nt: TGTGCCAGCAGCCTAGACTTATATGGCTACACCTTC
cdr3_aa: CASSLDLYGYTF

j_call: TRBJ2-3
v_call: TRBV5-4
d_call: .
clone_size: .
cdr3_nt: TGTGCCAGCAGCTTTTCGGGAAACCCAGATACGCAGTATTTT
cdr3_aa: CASSFSGNPDTQYF

j_call: TRBJ2-1
v_call: TRBV7-9
d_call: .
clone_size: .
cdr3_nt: TGTGCCAGCAGCTCCCGAATGGGTAGCGGAAACTACAATGAGCAGTTCTTC
cdr3_aa: CASSSRMGSGNYNEQFF

j_call: TRBJ2-7
v_call: TRBV29-1
d_call: TRBD2
clone_size: few
cdr3_nt: TGCAGCGTCCTTAAACTAGCGGGAGTCGTCTACGAGCAGTACTTC
cdr3_aa: CSVLKLAGVVYEQYF

j_call: TRBJ1-6
v_call: TRBV6-4
d_call: TRBD1
clone_size: .
cdr3_nt: TGTGCCAGCAGGACAGGGGCCTATAATTCACCCCTCCACTTT
cdr3_aa: CASRTGAYNSPLHF

j_call: TRBJ2-7
v_call: TRBV5-4
d_call: TRBD1
clone_size: .
cdr3_nt: TGTGCCAGCAGCGAGGACAGGGAGGACGAGCAGTACTTC
cdr3_aa: CASSEDREDEQYF

j_call: TRBJ1-6
v_call: TRBV10-3
d_call: .
clone_size: few
cdr3_nt: TGTGCCTCCCGCGAGGATACTAATTCACCCCTCCACTTT
cdr3_aa: CASREDTNSPLHF

j_call: TRBJ2-3
v_call: TRBV5-1
d_call: TRBD1
clone_size: .
cdr3_nt: TGCGCCAGCAGCAATAGACAGGGGGAATACACAGATACGCAGTATTTT
cdr3_aa: CASSNRQGEYTDTQYF

j_call: TRBJ1-1
v_call: TRBV5-1
d_call: TRBD1
clone_size: .
cdr3_nt: TGCGCCAGCAGCTCGACAGGGGAGGGGTTTTTTGAAGCTTTCTTT
cdr3_aa: CASSSTGEGFFEAFF

j_call: TRBJ1-2
v_call: TRBV5-3
d_call: .
clone_size: .
cdr3_nt: TGTGCCAGGTTACTGAGACAGCGGGTTGCCTATGGCTACACCTTC
cdr3_aa: CARLLRQRVAYGYTF

j_call: TRBJ1-6
v_call: TRBV5-4
d_call: .
clone_size: .
cdr3_nt: TGTGCCAGCAGCTTAGCCAGGGTGGATTCACCCCTCCACTTT
cdr3_aa: CASSLARVDSPLHF

j_call: TRBJ2-2
v_call: TRBV27
d_call: TRBD2
clone_size: .
cdr3_nt: TGTGCCAGCAGTTTAGCGGGAGAGCAGCCCGGGGAGCTGTTTTTT
cdr3_aa: CASSLAGEQPGELFF